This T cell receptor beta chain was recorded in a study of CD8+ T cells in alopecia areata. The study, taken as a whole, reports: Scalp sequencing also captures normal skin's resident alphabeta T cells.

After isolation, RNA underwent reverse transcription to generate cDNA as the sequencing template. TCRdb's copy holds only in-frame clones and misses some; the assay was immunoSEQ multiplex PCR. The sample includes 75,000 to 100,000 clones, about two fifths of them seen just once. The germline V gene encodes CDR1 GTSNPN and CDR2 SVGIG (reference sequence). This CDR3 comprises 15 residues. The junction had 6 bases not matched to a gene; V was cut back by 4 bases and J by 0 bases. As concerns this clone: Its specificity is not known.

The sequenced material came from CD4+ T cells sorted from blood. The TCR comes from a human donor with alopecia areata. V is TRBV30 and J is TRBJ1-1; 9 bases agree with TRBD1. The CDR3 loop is CAWTRQGGMNTEAFF. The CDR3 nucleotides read TGTGCCTGGACGAGACAGGGGGGAATGAACACTGAAGCTTTCTTT.